These 13 T cell receptor beta chains were sequenced from one sample in a study of blood T cell repertoires in COVID-19. Libraries were prepared by immunoSEQ multiplex PCR; TCRdb keeps only in-frame clonotypes and omits some of them. This table holds around 210,000 clones, about 90% found once. Input material: peripheral blood. These receptors originate from a young man with active or convalescent COVID-19.

The genes are TRBV7-2 and TRBJ2-3, with 13 nucleotides matching TRBD2. Unmatched junction bases numbered 4, after V lost 5 bases and J lost 5 bases. The CDR3 loop spans 15 amino acids. In germline, CDR1 is SGHTA, CDR2 FQGNSA. For the CDR3, the DNA is TGTGCCAGCAGCACCGGACTAGCGGGAGTAGATACGCAGTATTTT. Translating it yields CASSTGLAGVDTQYF.

The J gene is TRBJ1-1, the V gene TRBV29-1; 7 nucleotides agree with TRBD1. Germline V gene data show CDR1 as SQVTM and CDR2 as ANQGSEA. CDR3 length equals 14 residues. Trimming took 6 bases from V and 4 from J; bases not matched to a gene: 11. CDR3 nucleotide sequence: TGCAGCGTGTCCAGACAGGGAGTAGTCACTGAAGCTTTCTTT. Its protein product is CSVSRQGVVTEAFF.

This clone was seen more than once but under ten times. This chain uses TRBV4-1 with TRBJ2-3; D not certain. Trimming pared 0 bases from V and 1 base from J, leaving 8 bases between. The CDR3 sequence is 15 residues long. Germline CDR1 and CDR2: MGHRA and YSYEKL. As DNA, the CDR3 is TGCGCCAGCAGCCAAGACCAACATCGCACAGATACGCAGTATTTT. Translating it yields CASSQDQHRTDTQYF.

The table lists this clone with a few counts. The J gene is TRBJ2-6, the V gene TRBV18; D unresolved. Trimming shortened V by 6 bases and J by 0 bases, and 18 bases separated the two germline ends. Germline assignment: CDR1 KGHSH and CDR2 LQKENI. This CDR3 spans 18 amino acids. CDR3 sequence: CASSLTRPAPSGANVLTF. The CDR3 nucleotides read TGTGCCAGCTCGTTGACAAGGCCTGCCCCCTCTGGGGCCAACGTCCTGACTTTC.

For this clone: The sample has other DNA sequences that encode this CDR3 too. The chain uses TRBV12-3 or TRBV12-4 and TRBJ1-1; no reliable D call. V dropped 3 bases and J dropped 1 base, with 6 bases sitting between them. The CDR3 is made up of 13 amino acids. The CDR3 region has the DNA TGTGCCAGCAGTTTCGCGGGGAACACTGAAGCTTTCTTT. Translated: CASSFAGNTEAFF.

The chain has TRBV5-1 and TRBJ1-2, with 9 bases aligning to TRBD1. Germline CDR1 and CDR2: SGHRS and YFSETQ. Trimming at V came to 2 bases and at J to 5 bases, leaving 10 bases not matched to a gene. This CDR3 comprises 16 residues. CDR3 in DNA: TGCGCCAGCAGCTTTTTAGGACAGGGGATTTCGTATGGCTACACCTTC. It encodes CASSFLGQGISYGYTF.

V usage is TRBV6-6 and J usage is TRBJ2-6; no firm D call. Trimming removed 6 bases at V and 2 bases at J, with 17 bases between. CDR1 is MNHNY and CDR2 is SVGAGI in the germline V gene (reference sequence). The CDR3 runs 17 residues. CDR3 sequence (DNA): TGTGCCAGCAGCCGAACGGCCCAGGCCCCTGGGGCCAACGTCCTGACTTTC. Translated, it gives CASSRTAQAPGANVLTF.

In the case of this clone: Within the sample, other DNA sequences also encode this same CDR3. This rearrangement joins TRBV11-2 to TRBJ2-7, with 8 bases identical to TRBD1. Germline CDR1 is SGHAT and CDR2 is FQNNGV. Losses at the gene ends were 5 bases for V and 3 bases for J; bases not matched to a gene: 3. The CDR3 has 13 amino acids. The CDR3 here is CASSPGTGYEQYF. The CDR3 bases are TGTGCCAGCAGCCCCGGGACAGGCTACGAGCAGTACTTC.

This chain joins TRBV27 and TRBJ1-4, with no clear D. V lost 2 bases, J lost 0 bases, and 13 bases lay in between. CDR1 is MNHEY, CDR2 SMNVEV, per germline (reference sequence). The CDR3 totals 17 residues. The CDR3 nucleotides are TGTGCCAGCAGTTTAGGGCCTTGGGGAGCAACTAATGAAAAACTGTTTTTT. It specifies CASSLGPWGATNEKLFF.

The chain has TRBV28 and TRBJ2-6, with 9 positions matching TRBD1. Germline loops: CDR1 MDHEN, CDR2 SYDVKM. The CDR3 has 19 residues. The trim removed 6 bases at V and 4 bases at J, leaving 16 bases unmatched. The CDR3 loop is CASSLGKGTGFAGANVLTF. The CDR3 coding sequence is TGTGCCAGCAGCCTAGGAAAAGGGACAGGGTTCGCCGGGGCCAACGTCCTGACTTTC.

CDR3: CASSIDLWTGELFF. The CDR3 DNA reads TGTGCCAGTAGTATAGATCTATGGACCGGGGAGCTGTTTTTT. The genes are TRBV19 and TRBJ2-2; D not certain. Germline V gene sequence: CDR1 LNHDA, CDR2 SQIVND (reference sequence). This CDR3 contains 14 residues. V lost 0 bases and J 5 bases, leaving 7 bases between the germline ends.

The genes are TRBV6-5 and TRBJ2-1, with TRBD1 identical over 9 bases. V shed 4 bases, J shed 6 bases, and the junction held 10 bases outside the gene matches. The CDR3 is 16 residues long. Germline assignment: CDR1 MNHEY and CDR2 SVGAGI. CDR3 in DNA: TGTGCCAGCAGTTCGTTAGTGGGACAGGGAGGCAATGAGCAGTTCTTC. This encodes CASSSLVGQGGNEQFF.

This clone was seen only once. This chain links TRBV2 with TRBJ1-4, with 7 bases matching TRBD1. This CDR3 is built from 14 residues. V dropped 6 bases and J dropped 5; count of bases not matched to a gene: 6. Germline V lookup: CDR1 SNHLY, CDR2 FYNNEI. The chain's CDR3 is CASRWTGRNEKLFF. DNA of the CDR3: TGTGCCAGCAGGTGGACAGGAAGAAATGAAAAACTGTTTTTT.